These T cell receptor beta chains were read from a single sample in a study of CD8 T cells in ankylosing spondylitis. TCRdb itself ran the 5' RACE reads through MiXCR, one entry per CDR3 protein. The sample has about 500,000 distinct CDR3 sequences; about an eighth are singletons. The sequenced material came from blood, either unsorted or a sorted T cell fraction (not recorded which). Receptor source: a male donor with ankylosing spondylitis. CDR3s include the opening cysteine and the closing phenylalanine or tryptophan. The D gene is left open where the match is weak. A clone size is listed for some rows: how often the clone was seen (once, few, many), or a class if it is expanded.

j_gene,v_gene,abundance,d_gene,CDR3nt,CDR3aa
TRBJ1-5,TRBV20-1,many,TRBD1,TGCAGTGCGAGGAATACAGGGGGCAATCAGCCCCAGCATTTT,CSARNTGGNQPQHF
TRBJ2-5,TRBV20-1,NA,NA,TGCAGTGCTACCCCGGGGGTTCGGGAGACCCAGTACTTC,CSATPGVRETQYF
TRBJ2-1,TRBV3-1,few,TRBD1,TGTGCCAGCAGCCAAAAGTACCGGGACAGGGACGTCGGCCGCACGGACAATGAGCAGTTCTTC,CASSQKYRDRDVGRTDNEQFF
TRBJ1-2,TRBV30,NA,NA,TGTGCCTTGGACCGCCCGCAGGGAAGCTATGGCTACACCTTC,CALDRPQGSYGYTF
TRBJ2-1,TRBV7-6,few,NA,TGTGCCAGCAGCCCCTATGGGGACGAGCAGTTCTTC,CASSPYGDEQFF
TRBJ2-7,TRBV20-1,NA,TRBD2,TGCAGTGCTAGAGTGAGGACTAGCGGGAGGGACGAGCAGTACTTC,CSARVRTSGRDEQYF
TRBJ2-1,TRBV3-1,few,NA,TGTGCCAGCAGCTGGCGAGCGGGCTCCTACAATGAGCAGTTCTTC,CASSWRAGSYNEQFF
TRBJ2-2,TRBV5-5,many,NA,TGTGCCAGCAACAGGGTTAACACCGGGGAGCTGTTTTTT,CASNRVNTGELFF
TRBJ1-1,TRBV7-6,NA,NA,TGTGCCAGCAGCATAGGACTTGAAGCTTTCTTT,CASSIGLEAFF
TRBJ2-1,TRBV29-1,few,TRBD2,TGCAGCGTTGAACTAATGACTAGCGGGAGAGGGGATGAGCAGTTCTTC,CSVELMTSGRGDEQFF
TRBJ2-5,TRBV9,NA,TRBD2,TGTGCCAGCAGCGTAGCGTCTAGCGGGAGGGCAGAGACCCAGTACTTC,CASSVASSGRAETQYF
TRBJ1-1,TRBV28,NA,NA,TGTGCCAGCAAGGCAAAGAACACTGAAGCTTTCTTT,CASKAKNTEAFF
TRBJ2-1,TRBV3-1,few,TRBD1,TGTGCCAGCAGCCCTCGACAGGGGGACTACAATGAGCAGTTCTTC,CASSPRQGDYNEQFF
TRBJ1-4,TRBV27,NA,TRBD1,TGTGCCAGCGCCCCGGGACAGGGACGTGAAAAACTGTTTTTT,CASAPGQGREKLFF
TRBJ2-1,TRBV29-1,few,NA,TGCAGCGTTGGTTCAAGGGCGGGGCGCAATGAGCAGTTCTTC,CSVGSRAGRNEQFF
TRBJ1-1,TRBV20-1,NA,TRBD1,TGCAGCCCTCGGACAGGAAACACTGAAGCTTTCTTT,CSPRTGNTEAFF
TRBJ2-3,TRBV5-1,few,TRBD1,TGCGCCAGCAGCATGACAGGGGATGCAGATACGCAGTATTTT,CASSMTGDADTQYF
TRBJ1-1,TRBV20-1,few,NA,TGCAGTGCGGGACGGGGGGAGGACACTGAAGCTTTCTTT,CSAGRGEDTEAFF
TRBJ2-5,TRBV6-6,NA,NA,TGTGCCAGCAGTTACGGCAGCCAAGAGACCCAGTACTTC,CASSYGSQETQYF
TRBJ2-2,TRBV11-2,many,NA,TGTGCCAGCAGCTTAGATCGCGTGGCCGGGGAGCTGTTTTTT,CASSLDRVAGELFF
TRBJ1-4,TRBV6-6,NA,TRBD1,TGTGCCAGCAGTTCCTACAGGGGTGAAAAACTGTTTTTT,CASSSYRGEKLFF
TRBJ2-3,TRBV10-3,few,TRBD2,TGTGCCATCAGTGAGTCTTCGGGCGGGAGAGGCACAGATACGCAGTATTTT,CAISESSGGRGTDTQYF
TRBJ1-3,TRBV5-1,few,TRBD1,TGCGCCAGCAGCTGGGACAGTTACTCTGGAAACACCATATATTTT,CASSWDSYSGNTIYF